The clone carrying this T cell receptor (beta chain) was found many times. Germline is not matched at one junction end, which may reflect a read error. These data belong to a study of low-dose radiotherapy and immunotherapy resistance in tumors. Study as a whole: Patients were treated with intravenous nivolumab at 240 mg every two weeks and were also dosed with ipilimumab at 1 mg/kg every six weeks. Participants were given intravenous cyclophosphamide 200 mg/m2 every two weeks, one day before radiation and immunotherapy.

The CDR3 runs 16 residues. Per the germline V gene, CDR1 is KGHSH and CDR2 is LQKENI. The sample's time point: before trial treatment. With a constant-region primer and a V-primer adapter, TCRs were subjected to roughly 18 PCR cycles of amplification. TCRdb fed the reads into MiXCR, producing one record per CDR3 protein. The profile shows tens of thousands of distinct CDR3 sequences, approximately 12% of them singletons. The chain uses TRBV18 and TRBJ2-2; 9 positions agree with TRBD1. This clonotype was obtained from a female donor with ovarian cancer. This specimen was PBMCs, taken before treatment. CDR3 in amino acids: CASSPRSGTGTEELFF. The CDR3 DNA is TGTGCCAGCTCACCAAGGTCCGGGACAGGGACCGAGGAGCTGTTTTTT.